The 7 T cell receptor beta chains presented below share a single source sample, sequenced in a study of identical twins. TCRdb ran MiXCR on the 5' RACE reads and lists one entry per CDR3 protein. Of over 600,000 distinct CDR3 sequences in the sample, 21% are singletons; the top ten hold 4.3%. The data also belong to a second study, concerning T cells expressing NK-cell markers.

The sequenced material came from PBMCs. These receptors came from a woman aged 18-29 years in good health.

The chain employs TRBV20-1 and TRBJ2-7; D might be TRBD1 or TRBD2, each matching 5 bases. Germline CDR1 is DFQATT and CDR2 is SNEGSKA (reference sequence). The CDR3 has 14 residues. V was cut by 0 bases and J by 0 bases, with 9 bases left in between. This chain's CDR3 is CSARDPGSSYEQYF. The CDR3, as DNA: TGCAGTGCTAGAGATCCAGGGAGCTCCTACGAGCAGTACTTC.

The chain employs TRBV10-3 and TRBJ2-7; 7 nucleotides match TRBD1. J gave up 0 bases and V 9 bases, and 5 bases lay outside the gene matches. The CDR3 runs to 13 residues. Looked up from germline, CDR1 is ENHRY and CDR2 is SYGVKD. CDR3 nucleotide sequence: TGTGCCATACAGGGGACAAGCTCCTACGAGCAGTACTTC. Its protein product is CAIQGTSSYEQYF.

The V and J genes are TRBV4-3 and TRBJ1-1; D is ambiguous. Germline assignment: CDR1 LGHNA and CDR2 YSLEER. The CDR3 contains 15 residues. V dropped 1 base and J dropped 0 bases, with 9 bases sitting between them. As DNA, the CDR3 is TGCGCCAGCAGCCAAGGGGCTCAGGTGAACACTGAAGCTTTCTTT. Encoded protein: CASSQGAQVNTEAFF.

This rearrangement joins TRBV9 to TRBJ2-1; 10 positions agree with TRBD2. V shed 4 bases, J shed 7 bases, and the junction held 8 bases outside the gene matches. The CDR3 runs to 15 residues. The germline CDR1 and CDR2 sequences are SGDLS and YYNGEE. The CDR3 nucleotides are TGTGCCAGCAGCACCGGGACTAGCGTAATGAATGAGCAGTTCTTC. Translating gives CASSTGTSVMNEQFF.

The table lists this clonotype with many counts. This sequence joins TRBV5-1 and TRBJ2-7; D is uncertain. This CDR3 comprises 14 residues. Looked up from germline, CDR1 is SGHRS and CDR2 is YFSETQ. V dropped 2 bases and J dropped 3 bases, with 12 bases sitting between them. The CDR3 DNA reads TGCGCCAGCAGCTTCCAACCGGAGAGCTACGAGCAGTACTTC. Translated, it gives CASSFQPESYEQYF.

The V call is TRBV10-1, the J call TRBJ2-3; TRBD1 matches at 7 bases. The CDR3 is made up of 14 amino acids. Germline V CDR1 and CDR2: WNHNN, SYGVQD (reference sequence). V shed 4 bases and J 6 bases; nucleotides not matched to a gene: 7. The chain's CDR3 is CASSASTGPDTQYF. CDR3 sequence (DNA): TGCGCCAGCAGTGCTTCGACAGGGCCGGATACGCAGTATTTT.

The chain carries TRBV7-9 and TRBJ2-1, with D unclear. From germline, CDR1 is SEHNR and CDR2 FQNEAQ (reference sequence). V gave up 0 bases and J gave up 7 bases, with 13 bases separating them. The CDR3 spans 15 residues. In DNA, the CDR3 is TGTGCCAGCAGCTTAGCGGGCATGGCCCCAAATGAGCAGTTCTTC. Its protein is CASSLAGMAPNEQFF.